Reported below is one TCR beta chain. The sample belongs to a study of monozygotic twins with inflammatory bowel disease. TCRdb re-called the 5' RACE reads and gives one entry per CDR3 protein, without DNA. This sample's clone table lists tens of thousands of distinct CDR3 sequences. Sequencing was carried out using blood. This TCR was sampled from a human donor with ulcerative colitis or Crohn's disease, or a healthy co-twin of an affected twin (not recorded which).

The CDR3 here is CASSPNGNLNTEAFF. The J gene is TRBJ1-1, the V gene TRBV18; checking the TCRdb D call of TRBD1 is not possible without DNA. Per germline, CDR1 KGHSH and CDR2 LQKENI. The CDR3 extends over 15 amino acids. The variable domain in full, completed from reference TRBV18 and TRBJ1-1, reads NAGVMQNPRHLVRRRGQEARLRCSPMKGHSHVYWYRQLPEEGLKFMVYLQKENIIDESGMPKERFSAEFPKEGPSILRIQQVVRGDSAAYFCASSPNGNLNTEAFFGQGTRLTVV.